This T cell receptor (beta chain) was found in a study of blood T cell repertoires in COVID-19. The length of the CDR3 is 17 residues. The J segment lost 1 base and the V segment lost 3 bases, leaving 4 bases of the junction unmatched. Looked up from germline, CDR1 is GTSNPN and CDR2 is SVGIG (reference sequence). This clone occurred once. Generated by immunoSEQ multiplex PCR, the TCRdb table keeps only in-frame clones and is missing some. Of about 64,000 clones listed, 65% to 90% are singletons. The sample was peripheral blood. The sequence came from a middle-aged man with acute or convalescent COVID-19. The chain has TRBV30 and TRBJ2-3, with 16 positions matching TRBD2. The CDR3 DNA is TGTGCCTGGAGCGGGACTAGCGGGGGGGCAGGCACAGATACGCAGTATTTT. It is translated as CAWSGTSGGAGTDTQYF.